This TCR beta chain was captured in a study of T cells after yellow fever vaccination (dated by TCRdb to between 2017 and 2020). Turning to the overall study: The SMART-Seq v4 Ultra Low Input RNA kit was used to prepare libraries from fractions with low cell numbers. Blood was collected at multiple timepoints before and after primary and secondary immunization, and bulk PBMC replicates and cell subsets were isolated. Two healthy male donors, one aged 18 to 30 and one aged 30 to 40 years, made up the cohort. To follow T-cell clones before and after primary and booster YFV17D yellow fever vaccination, bulk TCR alpha and beta repertoires were sequenced over time.

What the study reported, not specific to this receptor: The study included only a couple of donors, which limits how far the findings can be generalized. Most clones expanded after primary vaccination (96% of CD4 and 88% of CD8) were re-detected after the booster, suggesting that broad memory maintenance occurred. Because abundant contaminating clonotypes from the bulk population could be contained in FACS-sorted repertoires, computational filtering was required. The secondary T-cell response was weaker than the primary response but faster, peaking on day 5 instead of day 15. A small share of clonotypes occurred in both CD4 and CD8 compartments, likely arising from convergent recombination.

V has 5 bases trimmed and J has 6 bases trimmed; junction bases matching no gene number 8. From the cysteine through the phenylalanine, the CDR3 covers 15 amino acids. Of all the DNA, just the CDR3 is kept, 45 bases in frame from base 1. The germline V gene gives CDR1 as MNHEY and CDR2 as SVGAGI. To note about this clonotype: What this receptor recognizes is not known. No base quality values were provided; no much bigger clone lies one nucleotide off.

Sequencing was carried out with an Illumina NovaSeq 6000. Synthesis of TCR cDNA relied on 5'RACE template switching, a step that introduced a universal primer site along with unique molecular identifiers. Priming for cDNA synthesis came from both the TCR alpha and TCR beta constant segments. Libraries were amplified in two PCR steps, with sample barcodes and sequencing adapters added in the second step. Sequencing of libraries was performed on Illumina HiSeq 2500 (2x100 bp) or NovaSeq (2x150 bp). Concerning the study's data processing: MIGEC was used to demultiplex reads and collapse the reads into UMI consensus sequences, and MiXCR was used for V(D)J alignment. Clonotypes responding to the vaccine were identified with edgeR on replicate PBMC samples, with the criteria of FDR below 0.01 and a log2 fold change above 5 up to day 15. CD4 or CD8 identity was assigned to each bulk clonotype according to whether the clonotype was present at higher abundance in the sequenced CD4 repertoire or the sequenced CD8 repertoire. TCRdb handled the public reads itself, with Q25 trimming in fastp and clone calling in MiXCR, and kept productive beta chains. Every distinct CDR3 protein forms one entry, paired with its most common genes and DNA. TCRdb's processing, not the authors', yielded these V and J calls. The sample records about 320,000 distinct CDR3 sequences, around 10% of which are singletons. The ten largest account for approximately 3.3% of the sample.

The treatment or condition label on this specimen signifies: live attenuated yellow fever vaccine strain. PBMCs were isolated from peripheral blood using a standard Ficoll-Paque protocol. Dynabeads CD4 and CD8 positive selection kits were used to isolate CD4 and CD8 T-cell fractions. RNA was extracted with TriZol from bulk PBMCs, CD4 and CD8 fractions, and dextramer-positive and dextramer-negative fractions. The V and J segments used are TRBV6-5 and TRBJ1-5, with 9 bases aligning to TRBD1. This receptor was obtained from a man younger than 30 who received the YFV17D yellow fever vaccine. The material sequenced was CD4+ T cells sorted from PBMCs, taken 45 days after the yellow fever booster vaccination. At the DNA level, the sequence is TGTGCCAGCAGTCCCGGGACAGGGTTTGCTCAGCCCCAGCATTTT. It encodes CASSPGTGFAQPQHF.